These 32 T cell receptor beta chains originate from one sample sequenced in a study of cytomegalovirus exposure and HLA in healthy donors. Assay used: immunoSEQ multiplex PCR; TCRdb lists only in-frame clones, some missing. The table shows about 120,000 clones, with more than 75% occurring only once. Sequencing was carried out using PBMCs. The receptors originated from a woman in her 30s in good health and CMV-seronegative.

The gene calls are TRBV6-6 and TRBJ2-2; 13 nucleotides line up with TRBD2. Germline CDR1 and CDR2: MNHNY and SVGAGI (reference sequence). With 5 bases clipped from V and 5 bases from J, the junction kept 5 bases outside the gene matches. CDR3 size: 16 residues. In DNA, the CDR3 is TGTGCCAGCAGTACGACTAGCGGGGGGCGAACCGGGGAGCTGTTTTTT. This sequence encodes CASSTTSGGRTGELFF.

This clone was detected once. The chain recombines TRBV30 with TRBJ1-4; D may be TRBD1 (6 bases). The germline V gene has CDR1 GTSNPN and CDR2 SVGIG (reference sequence). The CDR3 extends over 13 amino acids. V was cut by 2 bases and J by 8 bases, with 12 bases left in between. CDR3 DNA sequence: TGTGCCTGGAGTCAGGGGTTTCGGGAAAAACTGTTTTTT. This gives the protein CAWSQGFREKLFF.

CDR3 region: CASSRTSGGSTDTQYF. In nucleotides, the CDR3 is TGTGCCAGCAGCAGGACTAGCGGGGGCAGCACAGATACGCAGTATTTT. This chain uses TRBV7-9 with TRBJ2-3, with TRBD2 matching over 13 bases. The V and J ends lost 5 bases and 0 bases, in that order; junction bases with no gene match: 2. The CDR3 is made up of 16 amino acids. Germline CDR1 is SEHNR and CDR2 is FQNEAQ (reference sequence). The variable domain in full, completed from reference TRBV7-9 and TRBJ2-3, reads DTGVSQNPRHKITKRGQNVTFRCDPISEHNRLYWYRQTLGQGPEFLTYFQNEAQLEKSRLLSDRFSAERPKGSFSTLEIQRTEQGDSAMYLCASSRTSGGSTDTQYFGPGTRLTVL.

This clone was counted only a few times. The chain joins TRBV2 to TRBJ2-7; possible D gene TRBD2, 6 bases. The V and J ends lost 4 bases and 7 bases respectively, with 8 bases between them. Germline loops: CDR1 SNHLY, CDR2 FYNNEI. The CDR3 extends over 11 amino acids. The CDR3 nucleotides read TGTGCCAGCAGTGCGGGGGTTGAGCAGTACTTC. Protein: CASSAGVEQYF.

The chain joins TRBV15 to TRBJ2-7; unclear D gene. The CDR3 contains 14 residues. The germline CDR1 and CDR2 sequences are LNHNV and YYDKDF (reference sequence). The V gene lost 1 base and the J gene lost 2 bases, with 9 bases spanning the gap. CDR3 loop: CATSRVSVTYEQYF. DNA for the CDR3: TGTGCCACCAGCAGAGTTTCAGTCACCTACGAGCAGTACTTC.

The V gene is TRBV5-1, the J gene TRBJ2-7, with TRBD1 matching over 9 bases. The length of the CDR3 is 17 residues. Germline CDR1 SGHRS, CDR2 YFSETQ. Germline trimming cut 5 bases from V and 1 base from J; bases unmatched to any gene: 13. The CDR3 sequence is CASRPGHGQGNSYEQYF. For the CDR3, the DNA is TGCGCCAGCAGACCAGGCCATGGACAGGGGAATTCCTACGAGCAGTACTTC.

V usage is TRBV7-2 and J usage is TRBJ1-2, with a tentative D call TRBD1 (5 bases). V was clipped by 6 bases and J by 0 bases, with 8 bases between them. CDR1 SGHTA and CDR2 FQGNSA come from the germline V gene. The CDR3 sequence is 13 residues long. The CDR3 DNA reads TGTGCCAGCAGTCCCAGGGCTAACTATGGCTACACCTTC. It codes for CASSPRANYGYTF.

The J gene is TRBJ1-1, the V gene TRBV4-2, with D tentatively TRBD1 (6 bases). This CDR3 is 13 amino acids long. V shed 0 bases and J shed 4 bases, with 6 bases lying between them. Looked up from germline, CDR1 is LGHNA and CDR2 is YNFKEQ. CDR3 DNA sequence: TGTGCCAGCAGCCAAGAGGGGGCCACTGAAGCTTTCTTT. Amino acids: CASSQEGATEAFF.

The J gene is TRBJ1-6, the V gene TRBV30; tentative D call: TRBD1 (5 bases). V was clipped by 7 bases and J by 7 bases, with 17 bases between them. Germline V gene data show CDR1 as GTSNPN and CDR2 as SVGIG (reference sequence). This CDR3 is 14 amino acids long. This chain's CDR3 is CASEYGQGNSPLHF. The CDR3 coding sequence is TGTGCCTCCGAGTACGGACAAGGGAATTCACCCCTCCACTTT. The whole variable domain, remainder taken from reference TRBV30 and TRBJ1-6, is SQTIHQWPATLVQPVGSPLSLECTVEGTSNPNLYWYRQAAGRGLQLLFYSVGIGQISSEVPQNLSASRPQDRQFILSSKKLLLSDSGFYLCASEYGQGNSPLHFGNGTRLTVT.

This clone was counted a few times. The chain links TRBV7-2 to TRBJ1-2; TRBD1 matches 11 bases. The CDR3 totals 15 residues. Looked up from germline, CDR1 is SGHTA and CDR2 is FQGNSA. With V trimmed by 5 bases and J by 6 bases, 8 bases remained unmatched. The CDR3 loop reads CASSTQRTGGNGYTF. The CDR3 bases are TGTGCCAGCAGCACCCAACGGACAGGGGGCAATGGCTACACCTTC.

This clone has just a few counts. V and J are TRBV5-1 and TRBJ2-1, with 7 positions matching TRBD1. The CDR3 totals 15 residues. V was clipped by 0 bases and J by 4 bases; unmatched bases: 4. Germline V CDR1 and CDR2: SGHRS, YFSETQ. The CDR3 loop reads CASSLEGQQYNEQFF. The CDR3 DNA reads as TGCGCCAGCAGCTTGGAGGGACAGCAATACAATGAGCAGTTCTTC.

The chain recombines TRBV5-4 with TRBJ2-3; D unclear. Trimming pared 1 base from V and 6 bases from J, leaving 6 bases between. Germline CDR1 reads SGHNT; CDR2 reads YYREEE (reference sequence). CDR3 length: 12 amino acids. The CDR3 DNA follows: TGTGCCAGCAGCTTGATTAGTGATACGCAGTATTTT. Translating gives CASSLISDTQYF.

V and J are TRBV19 and TRBJ1-2; tentatively, D is TRBD1 (5 bases). V was shortened by 7 bases and J by 8 bases, with 8 bases between the two germline ends. The CDR3 runs 10 residues. CDR1 LNHDA and CDR2 SQIVND come from the germline V gene (reference sequence). CDR3 DNA: TGTGCCAGTAAACAGGACGGCTACACCTTC. This codes for CASKQDGYTF.

The chain recombines TRBV6-7 with TRBJ2-2, with D perhaps matching TRBD1 (6 bases). TRBV6-7 is an open reading frame, and its role is uncertain. Trimming took off 2 bases at V and 3 bases at J, with 16 bases between the two ends. CDR3 size: 17 residues. CDR3 residues: CASSYADWQGHTGELFF. CDR3 nucleotides: TGTGCCAGCAGTTACGCCGATTGGCAGGGGCACACCGGGGAGCTGTTTTTT.

This clone was seen only a few times. The chain employs TRBV2 and TRBJ1-2; TRBD1 matches 7 bases. There are 14 residues in the CDR3. V trimming: 5 bases; J trimming: 7 bases; junction bases outside the gene matches: 10. Germline CDR1 reads SNHLY; CDR2 reads FYNNEI. CDR3 nucleotide sequence: TGTGCCAGCAGTAGAGGGCAGGGGGATGGTGGCTACACCTTC. This encodes CASSRGQGDGGYTF.

This sequence joins TRBV6-5 and TRBJ2-1, with a tentative D call TRBD1 (5 bases). Per the germline V gene, CDR1 is MNHEY and CDR2 is SVGAGI. This CDR3 is 15 amino acids long. V lost 5 bases to trimming and J lost 4 bases, with 15 bases between them. The CDR3 reads CASSPLDKQYNEQFF. In nucleotides, the CDR3 is TGTGCCAGCAGTCCGCTGGACAAGCAGTACAATGAGCAGTTCTTC.

J is TRBJ2-3 and V is TRBV6-1; D is undetermined. There are 11 residues in the CDR3. Trimming left V 2 bases short and J 11 bases short, with 8 bases between. The germline CDR1 and CDR2 sequences are MNHNS and SASEGT. CDR3 amino acids: CASSEFGGQYF. In DNA form, the CDR3 reads TGTGCCAGCAGTGAATTCGGCGGGCAGTATTTT.

The rearrangement joins TRBV7-2 to TRBJ1-5, with D hard to call. The CDR3 is 15 amino acids. The germline gives CDR1 SGHTA, CDR2 FQGNSA. Trimming stripped 5 bases from V and 1 base from J, with 12 bases between. CDR3 protein: CASSPAAQSNQPQHF. The DNA of the CDR3 is TGTGCCAGCAGCCCTGCGGCCCAAAGCAATCAGCCCCAGCATTTT.

This clone showed up just once. The rearrangement uses TRBV2 and TRBJ1-2, with 10 nucleotides matching TRBD1. The germline V gene has CDR1 SNHLY and CDR2 FYNNEI. This CDR3 comprises 14 residues. V trimming: 7 bases; J trimming: 3 bases; junction bases outside the gene matches: 5. For the CDR3, the DNA is TGTGCCAGCAACAGACAGGGGGCGGACTATGGCTACACCTTC. It encodes CASNRQGADYGYTF.

The V gene is TRBV27, the J gene TRBJ2-5; 10 bases fit TRBD2. From germline, CDR1 is MNHEY and CDR2 SMNVEV (reference sequence). Losses at the gene ends were 3 bases for V and 5 bases for J; bases not matched to a gene: 18. This CDR3 comprises 19 residues. The CDR3 protein is CASSFRGRASGGQAETQYF. The CDR3 DNA reads TGTGCCAGCAGTTTCCGGGGGCGGGCTAGCGGGGGCCAGGCGGAGACCCAGTACTTC.

The V and J genes are TRBV11-2 and TRBJ2-1; 10 positions agree with TRBD1. CDR3 size: 16 residues. Germline CDR1 and CDR2: SGHAT and FQNNGV. The V gene end was trimmed by 1 base and the J gene end by 2 bases; junction bases not matched to a gene: 2. The CDR3 reads CASSLGTGGTYNEQFF. In nucleotides, the CDR3 is TGTGCCAGCAGCTTAGGGACAGGGGGTACCTACAATGAGCAGTTCTTC. Supplemented by reference TRBV11-2 and TRBJ2-1, the full variable domain reads EAGVAQSPRYKIIEKRQSVAFWCNPISGHATLYWYQQILGQGPKLLIQFQNNGVVDDSQLPKDRFSAERLKGVDSTLKIQPAKLEDSAVYLCASSLGTGGTYNEQFFGPGTRLTVL.

The rearrangement links TRBV9 to TRBJ1-3; 7 nucleotides agree with TRBD1. Losses at the gene ends were 0 bases for V and 4 bases for J; bases not matched to a gene: 4. The CDR3 consists of 15 residues. Germline CDR1 SGDLS, CDR2 YYNGEE. CDR3 loop: CASSVGGGGGNTIYF. CDR3 bases: TGTGCCAGCAGCGTAGGTGGAGGGGGCGGAAACACCATATATTTT. Full variable domain (outside the CDR3, taken from reference TRBV9 and TRBJ1-3): DSGVTQTPKHLITATGQRVTLRCSPRSGDLSVYWYQQSLDQGLQFLIQYYNGEERAKGNILERFSAQQFPDLHSELNLSSLELGDSALYFCASSVGGGGGNTIYFGEGSWLTVV.

The chain employs TRBV27 and TRBJ2-7; TRBD1 aligns across 9 bases. V lost 6 bases and J lost 1; bases outside the gene matches: 7. The CDR3 contains 15 residues. Germline values: CDR1 MNHEY, CDR2 SMNVEV (reference sequence). In nucleotides, the CDR3 is TGTGCCAGCAGCCTAAGACAGGGGGAGTCCTACGAGCAGTACTTC. Translated: CASSLRQGESYEQYF.

This rearrangement joins TRBV11-3 to TRBJ2-5; D might be TRBD2 (6 bases). CDR1 and CDR2 (germline): SGHNT, YENEEA. The length of the CDR3 is 13 residues. V was trimmed by 3 bases and J by 4 bases, leaving 9 bases between them. This chain's CDR3 is CASSFGGPETQYF. DNA for the CDR3: TGTGCCAGCAGCTTCGGAGGGCCAGAGACCCAGTACTTC.

The rearrangement joins TRBV28 to TRBJ1-6; D perhaps matches TRBD1 (5 bases). Per germline, CDR1 MDHEN and CDR2 SYDVKM. The CDR3 is made up of 15 amino acids. Trimming pared 3 bases from V and 9 bases from J, leaving 15 bases between. The CDR3 region is CASSFNSWGGSPLHF. CDR3 nucleotide sequence: TGTGCCAGCAGTTTTAACAGCTGGGGGGGTTCACCCCTCCACTTT.

V is TRBV2 and J is TRBJ1-2; a weak D match, TRBD1 (6 bases). CDR3 length: 15 amino acids. V lost 0 bases to trimming and J lost 4 bases, with 12 bases between them. Germline assignment: CDR1 SNHLY and CDR2 FYNNEI. The CDR3 spells CASSEALGGSYGYTF. CDR3 nucleotide sequence: TGTGCCAGCAGTGAAGCGCTTGGGGGCTCCTATGGCTACACCTTC.

V gene TRBV18 combines with J gene TRBJ1-5; perhaps TRBD1 as D (6 bases). CDR1 is KGHSH, CDR2 LQKENI, per germline. V lost 3 bases and J 0 bases, leaving 9 bases between the germline ends. CDR3 length: 15 residues. This chain's CDR3 is CASSPRQDSNQPQHF. CDR3 coding DNA: TGTGCCAGCTCACCGCGACAGGATAGCAATCAGCCCCAGCATTTT.

This chain joins TRBV4-1 and TRBJ2-1; the D gene is possibly TRBD2 (5 bases). Germline V gene lookup returns CDR1 MGHRA and CDR2 YSYEKL. This CDR3 has 13 residues. V was shortened by 7 bases and J by 4 bases, with 11 bases between the two germline ends. The CDR3: CASNQPGYNEQFF. As DNA, the CDR3 is TGCGCCAGCAACCAGCCGGGGTACAATGAGCAGTTCTTC.

J is TRBJ2-1 and V is TRBV10-3; weak D call: TRBD2 (6 bases). The CDR3 is 18 residues long. V lost 4 bases and J 0 bases, leaving 19 bases between the germline ends. CDR1 ENHRY and CDR2 SYGVKD come from the germline V gene. The CDR3 nucleotides are TGTGCCATCAGTGCGCAATCGGGACTTGGTGGCTCCTACAATGAGCAGTTCTTC. It codes for CAISAQSGLGGSYNEQFF.

The gene calls are TRBV2 and TRBJ2-1; weak D call: TRBD1 (5 bases). The CDR3 contains 14 residues. Trimming pared 8 bases from V and 1 base from J, leaving 12 bases between. Germline-derived CDR1 and CDR2 are SNHLY and FYNNEI. In DNA form, the CDR3 reads TGTGCCAGCGGGGTAGGGGCGTCCTACAATGAGCAGTTCTTC. This codes for CASGVGASYNEQFF. Variable domain in full (rest from reference TRBV2 and TRBJ2-1): EPEVTQTPSHQVTQMGQEVILRCVPISNHLYFYWYRQILGQKVEFLVSFYNNEISEKSEIFDDQFSVERPDGSNFTLKIRSTKLEDSAMYFCASGVGASYNEQFFGPGTRLTVL.

V usage is TRBV9 and J usage is TRBJ2-3, with 9 nucleotides matching TRBD1. After removal of 3 bases from V and 1 base from J, the junction contained 18 bases not matched to a gene. The CDR3 contains 20 residues. Germline V CDR1 and CDR2: SGDLS, YYNGEE. In DNA form, the CDR3 reads TGTGCCAGCAGCGCCCAAACCGGGACAGGGACCTTTAGGGGCACAGATACGCAGTATTTT. Amino acids: CASSAQTGTGTFRGTDTQYF.

The chain has TRBV28 and TRBJ2-3; D is uncertain. The V end was cut by 6 bases, the J end by 0 bases, with 16 bases between. The length of the CDR3 is 16 residues. Germline V gene data show CDR1 as MDHEN and CDR2 as SYDVKM. The CDR3 region is CASSFRVRASTDTQYF. The CDR3 DNA reads as TGTGCCAGCAGCTTTCGCGTCCGCGCAAGCACAGATACGCAGTATTTT. The full variable domain, completed using reference TRBV28 and TRBJ2-3, is DVKVTQSSRYLVKRTGEKVFLECVQDMDHENMFWYRQDPGLGLRLIYFSYDVKMKEKGDIPEGYSVSREKKERFSLILESASTNQTSMYLCASSFRVRASTDTQYFGPGTRLTVL.